This T cell receptor beta chain is from a study of blood T cells in healthy people across ages (dated by TCRdb to the mid-2010s). Background on the whole study: In model experiments, template switching captured about one uniquely barcoded TCR beta cDNA molecule for every two T cells. The donors were divided into four age groups: young (average about 15 years), middle-aged (approximately 42), aged (roughly 60) and long-lived (82). The study measured age-related changes in TCR beta repertoire diversity using deep sequencing normalized with unique cDNA molecular identifiers. To avoid experimental bias, donors of different ages were randomly spread across the sequencing lanes. Two additional independent replicas of 1 million unique cDNA reads from the same blood draw were analyzed for two donors (one aged 18 to 30 and one aged 80 or older).

The library relied on 5' RACE. The sequencer was an Illumina HiSeq 2500. A second about 7 to 12 cycle PCR used a sample-barcoded 5' primer and a J-beta primer mix. A unique molecular identifier was introduced onto each TCR beta cDNA molecule by a template-switch 5' adaptor carrying 12 random nucleotides. Each sample yielded at least 3 million CDR3-containing paired-end reads. The Mint cDNA synthesis kit, primed by a TRBC-specific oligonucleotide, was used to synthesize first-strand cDNA from all RNA. Following uracil-DNA glycosylase treatment, a first 18-cycle PCR with universal primers M1SS and BC2_uni_R was performed on all cDNA. The study's own analysis went as follows. Normalization of each sample was performed by random selection of 1 million high-quality reads, each carrying a distinct molecular identifier. Instead of being binned into consensus sequences, reads with shared molecular identifiers were discarded. MiTCR, set to a Q25 quality threshold and the strictest error-elimination algorithm, was used for CDR3 identification, clonotype clustering and error correction. Lower-bound total TCR beta diversity was estimated with a nonparametric unseen species model using Euler transformation. The public reads were quality trimmed at Q25 with fastp and then assembled into clones with MiXCR by TCRdb, keeping productive beta chains. Rows matching on CDR3 protein sequence are summarized as one entry with the most common DNA and genes. None of the V and J calls come from the authors' own analysis; TCRdb made them. For this sample the table gives approximately 1.5 million distinct CDR3 sequences, of which approximately 39% were detected only once. The top ten clones comprise about 4% of the sample.

This clonotype was recorded at least ten times. Its cognate antigen has yet to be identified. The sample holds no much larger clone one base away, and base qualities are not on file. Donors were a few dozen systemically healthy Caucasian individuals from Russia aged about 6 to 100 years. Each donor gave about 9.7 milliliters of peripheral blood, drawn into EDTA-treated Vacutainer tubes. Ficoll-Paque density-gradient centrifugation was used to isolate PBMCs, with at least 6.5 million per sample. Total RNA, at least 6 micrograms per sample, was extracted from PBMCs with Trizol reagent. For every donor, an aliquot of PBMCs went through flow cytometry to measure the percentages of naive CD45RAhigh/CD27high T cells. What the study reported, not specific to this receptor: Because donor CMV infection status was unknown, age-related changes in expanded clonotypes were potentially confounded. Compared with the aged group, the long-lived group had more naive CD4+ T cells, fewer expanded clones and increased TCR diversity, a pattern suggesting age selection. A strong correlation was found between observed TCR beta diversity and the percentage of naive T cells measured by flow cytometry. As age increased, observed TCR beta diversity per million T cells dropped in a roughly linear way, and a significant reduction was already evident by age 40. Since profiling was done on bulk unsorted PBMCs, naive and antigen-experienced compartments could not be conclusively compared. Estimates of total diversity from one million sequenced T cells were regarded as lower bounds and underestimates.

Input material: blood. This clonotype was sampled from a woman younger than 30 in good health.

CDR3 protein: CASSFGGKETQYF. The DNA sequence is given as TGTGCCAGCAGTTTCGGGGGGAAAGAGACCCAGTACTTC. The chain is made from TRBV12-3 or TRBV12-4 and TRBJ2-5; 7 bases in between match TRBD2. V is trimmed back by 3 bases and J by 3 bases, and the junction contains 1 base that no gene match accounts for. Its CDR3 holds 13 amino acids, cysteine through phenylalanine. The retained sequence is limited to the CDR3, 39 bases, with the frame set at the first base.